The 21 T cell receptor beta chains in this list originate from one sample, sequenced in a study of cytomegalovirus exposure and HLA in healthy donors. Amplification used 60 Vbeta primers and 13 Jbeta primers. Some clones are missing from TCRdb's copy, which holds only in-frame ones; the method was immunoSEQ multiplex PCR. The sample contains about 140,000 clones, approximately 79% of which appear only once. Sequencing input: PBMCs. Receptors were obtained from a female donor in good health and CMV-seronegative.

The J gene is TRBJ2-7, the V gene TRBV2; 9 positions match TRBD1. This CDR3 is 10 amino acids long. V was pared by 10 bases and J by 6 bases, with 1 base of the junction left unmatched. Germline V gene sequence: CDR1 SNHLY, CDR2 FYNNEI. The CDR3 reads CAKDRGEQYF. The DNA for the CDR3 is TGTGCCAAGGACAGGGGCGAGCAGTACTTC.

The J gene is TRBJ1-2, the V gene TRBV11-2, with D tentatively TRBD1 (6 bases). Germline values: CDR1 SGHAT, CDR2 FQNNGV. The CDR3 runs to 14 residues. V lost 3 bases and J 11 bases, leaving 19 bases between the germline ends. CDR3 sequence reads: CASSFWAGDERYTF. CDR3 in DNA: TGTGCCAGCAGCTTTTGGGCAGGGGACGAACGGTACACCTTC.

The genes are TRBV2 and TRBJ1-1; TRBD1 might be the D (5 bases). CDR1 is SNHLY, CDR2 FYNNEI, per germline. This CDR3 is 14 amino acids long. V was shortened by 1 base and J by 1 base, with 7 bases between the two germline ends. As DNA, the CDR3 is TGTGCCAGCAGTGAAGGGCAGGGGAACACTGAAGCTTTCTTT. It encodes CASSEGQGNTEAFF.

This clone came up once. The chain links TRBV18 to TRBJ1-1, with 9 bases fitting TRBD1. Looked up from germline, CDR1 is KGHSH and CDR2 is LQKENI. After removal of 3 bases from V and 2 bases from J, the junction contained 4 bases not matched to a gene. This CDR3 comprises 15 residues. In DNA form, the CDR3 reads TGTGCCAGCTCACCTCCACAGGGGGCTAACACTGAAGCTTTCTTT. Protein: CASSPPQGANTEAFF.

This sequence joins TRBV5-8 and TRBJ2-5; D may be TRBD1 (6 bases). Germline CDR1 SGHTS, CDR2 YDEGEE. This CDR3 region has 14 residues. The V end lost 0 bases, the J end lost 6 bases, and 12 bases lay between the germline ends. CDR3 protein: CASSLGGLGKTQYF. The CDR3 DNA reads TGTGCCAGCAGCTTGGGGGGGCTTGGAAAGACCCAGTACTTC.

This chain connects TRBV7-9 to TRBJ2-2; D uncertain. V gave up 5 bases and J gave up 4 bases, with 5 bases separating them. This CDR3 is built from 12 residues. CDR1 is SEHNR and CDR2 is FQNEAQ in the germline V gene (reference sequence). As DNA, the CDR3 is TGTGCCAGCAGCCCCTCCACCGGGGAGCTGTTTTTT. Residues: CASSPSTGELFF.

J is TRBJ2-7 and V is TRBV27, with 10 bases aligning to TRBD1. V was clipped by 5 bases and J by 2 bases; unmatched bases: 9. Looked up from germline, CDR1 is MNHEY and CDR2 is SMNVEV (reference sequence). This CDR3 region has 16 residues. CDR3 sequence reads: CASSTGQGIATYEQYF. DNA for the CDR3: TGTGCCAGCAGTACGGGACAGGGGATAGCTACCTACGAGCAGTACTTC.

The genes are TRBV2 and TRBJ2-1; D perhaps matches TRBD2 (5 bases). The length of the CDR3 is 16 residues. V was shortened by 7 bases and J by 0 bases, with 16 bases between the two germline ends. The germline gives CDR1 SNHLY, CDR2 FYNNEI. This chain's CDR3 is CASKYEGLSSYNEQFF. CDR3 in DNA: TGTGCCAGCAAGTATGAGGGCCTCAGCTCCTACAATGAGCAGTTCTTC.

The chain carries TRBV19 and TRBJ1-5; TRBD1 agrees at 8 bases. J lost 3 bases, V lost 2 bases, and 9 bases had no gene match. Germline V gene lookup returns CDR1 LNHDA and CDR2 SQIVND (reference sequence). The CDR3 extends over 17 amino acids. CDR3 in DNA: TGTGCCAGTAGTATAAGGGCAGGGGGCCTATACAATCAGCCCCAGCATTTT. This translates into CASSIRAGGLYNQPQHF.

The DNA for the CDR3 is TGCGCCAGCAGCTTAGGGACAGGGGTAAACTACGAGCAGTACTTC. Residues: CASSLGTGVNYEQYF. The chain carries TRBV5-1 and TRBJ2-7; 10 bases map to TRBD1. The CDR3 runs to 15 residues. Germline CDR1 reads SGHRS; CDR2 reads YFSETQ. V gave up 2 bases and J gave up 3 bases; unmatched junction bases: 5.

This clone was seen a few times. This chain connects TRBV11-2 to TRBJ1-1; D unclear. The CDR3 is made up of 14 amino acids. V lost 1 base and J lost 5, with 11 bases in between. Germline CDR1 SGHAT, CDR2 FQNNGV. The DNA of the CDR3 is TGTGCCAGCAGCTTAGGAGGTGGAGGGACTGAAGCTTTCTTT. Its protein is CASSLGGGGTEAFF.

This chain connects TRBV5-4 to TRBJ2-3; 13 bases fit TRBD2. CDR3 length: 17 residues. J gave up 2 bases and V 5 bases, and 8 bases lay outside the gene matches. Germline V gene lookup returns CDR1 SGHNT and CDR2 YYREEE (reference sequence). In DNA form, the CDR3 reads TGTGCCAGCAGTCCCCGGACTAGCGGGAGATCCACAGATACGCAGTATTTT. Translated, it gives CASSPRTSGRSTDTQYF.

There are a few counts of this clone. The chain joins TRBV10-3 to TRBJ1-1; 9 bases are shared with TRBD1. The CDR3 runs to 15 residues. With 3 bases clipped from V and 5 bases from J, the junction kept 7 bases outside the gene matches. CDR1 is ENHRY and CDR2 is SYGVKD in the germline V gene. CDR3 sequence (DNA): TGTGCCATCAGTGATCGGGGGACAGGGCGAACTGAAGCTTTCTTT. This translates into CAISDRGTGRTEAFF.

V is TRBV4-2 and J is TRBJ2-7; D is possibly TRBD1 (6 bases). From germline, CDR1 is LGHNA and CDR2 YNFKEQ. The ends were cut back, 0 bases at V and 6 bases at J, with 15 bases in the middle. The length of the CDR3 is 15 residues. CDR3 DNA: TGTGCCAGCAGCCAAGAAACAGGGAGAGCGTCCGAGCAGTACTTC. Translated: CASSQETGRASEQYF.

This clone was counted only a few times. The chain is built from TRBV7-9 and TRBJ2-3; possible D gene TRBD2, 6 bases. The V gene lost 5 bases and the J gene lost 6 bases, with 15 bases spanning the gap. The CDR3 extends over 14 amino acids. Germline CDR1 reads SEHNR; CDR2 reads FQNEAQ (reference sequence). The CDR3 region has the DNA TGTGCCAGCAGCAAGGACCCACGGGGGGATACGCAGTATTTT. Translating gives CASSKDPRGDTQYF.

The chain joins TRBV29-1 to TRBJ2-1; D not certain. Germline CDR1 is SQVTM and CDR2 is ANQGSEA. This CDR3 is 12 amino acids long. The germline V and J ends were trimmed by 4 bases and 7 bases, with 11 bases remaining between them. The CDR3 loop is CSVAPGGNEQFF. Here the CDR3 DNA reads TGCAGCGTTGCGCCAGGTGGGAATGAGCAGTTCTTC.

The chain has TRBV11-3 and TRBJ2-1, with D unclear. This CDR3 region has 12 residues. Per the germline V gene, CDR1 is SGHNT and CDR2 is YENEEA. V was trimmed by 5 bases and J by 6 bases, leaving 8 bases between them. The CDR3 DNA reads TGTGCCAGCAGCGTATATAGCAATGAGCAGTTCTTC. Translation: CASSVYSNEQFF.

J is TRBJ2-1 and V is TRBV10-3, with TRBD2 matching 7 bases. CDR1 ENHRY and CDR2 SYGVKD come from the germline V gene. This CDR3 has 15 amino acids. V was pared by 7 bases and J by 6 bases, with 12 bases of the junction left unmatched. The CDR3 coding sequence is TGTGCCATCAAAAGAGGGGAGGGCGGTTCCAATGAGCAGTTCTTC. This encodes CAIKRGEGGSNEQFF.

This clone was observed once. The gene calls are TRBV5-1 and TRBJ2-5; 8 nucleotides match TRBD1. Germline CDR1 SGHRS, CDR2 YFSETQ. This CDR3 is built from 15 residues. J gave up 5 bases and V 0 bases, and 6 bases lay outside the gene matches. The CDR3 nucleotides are TGCGCCAGCAGCTTGGAGGCAGGGGGCCGGGAGACCCAGTACTTC. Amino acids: CASSLEAGGRETQYF.

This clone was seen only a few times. This CDR3 reads CATIRVNTEAFF. The CDR3 DNA reads TGTGCCACCATCCGGGTGAACACTGAAGCTTTCTTT. This rearrangement joins TRBV28 to TRBJ1-1; D remains ambiguous. The CDR3 consists of 12 residues. Trimming shortened V by 10 bases and J by 0 bases, and 9 bases separated the two germline ends. Germline V gene data show CDR1 as MDHEN and CDR2 as SYDVKM. Filled out from reference TRBV28 and TRBJ1-1, the complete variable domain reads DVKVTQSSRYLVKRTGEKVFLECVQDMDHENMFWYRQDPGLGLRLIYFSYDVKMKEKGDIPEGYSVSREKKERFSLILESASTNQTSMYLCATIRVNTEAFFGQGTRLTVV.

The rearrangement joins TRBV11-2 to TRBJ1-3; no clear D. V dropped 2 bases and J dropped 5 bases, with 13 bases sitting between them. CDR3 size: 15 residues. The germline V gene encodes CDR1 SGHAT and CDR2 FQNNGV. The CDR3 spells CASSLLSTSRNTIYF. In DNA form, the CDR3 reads TGTGCCAGCAGCTTATTATCGACATCTAGAAACACCATATATTTT.